The sequence of this TCR beta chain was determined in a study of blood T cell repertoires in COVID-19. The wider study: Sites across the United States, Italy and Spain contributed samples from acute and convalescent COVID-19. Sample material is recorded as cDNA or gDNA derived from T cells, B-cell-depleted T cells, or PBMCs.

Here immunoSEQ multiplex PCR was the method, and the copy in TCRdb shows in-frame clones only, minus some. The table shows some 180,000 clones, with around 84% occurring only once. Seattle patient enrollment occurred during active infection, with longitudinal follow-up thereafter. Trimming stripped 2 bases from V and 5 bases from J, with 6 bases between. The CDR3 is 12 amino acids. Germline lookup yields CDR1 LGHDT and CDR2 YNNKEL (reference sequence). The origin of this receptor is a woman aged 80 or older with COVID-19, enrolled during active disease. V and J are TRBV3-1 (or the pseudogene TRBV3-2) and TRBJ1-1, with D perhaps matching TRBD1 (6 bases). Sequenced sample: peripheral blood. This CDR3 is CASSQRGTEAFF. CDR3 DNA: TGTGCCAGCAGCCAAAGGGGGACTGAAGCTTTCTTT.